Presented here are 8 T cell receptor beta chains from one specimen sequenced in a study of T cell responses to AZD1222 COVID-19 vaccine. The repertoire was sequenced with immunoSEQ multiplex PCR; TCRdb's copy has only in-frame clones and lacks some. This table has around 270,000 clones, almost 95% appearing once. Sequencing used peripheral blood, obtained 28 days after the second AZD1222 dose. These receptors originate from an adult who received the AZD1222 COVID-19 vaccine.

V usage is TRBV2 and J usage is TRBJ1-6, with D maybe TRBD1 (5 bases). V lost 5 bases and J lost 6, with 11 bases in between. This CDR3 comprises 14 residues. CDR1 SNHLY and CDR2 FYNNEI come from the germline V gene. CDR3 loop: CASSRDGSNSPLHF. Written as DNA, the CDR3 is TGTGCCAGCAGTAGGGACGGATCTAATTCACCCCTCCACTTT.

The CDR3 loop is CASSPPQGQGLFF. The CDR3 region has the DNA TGTGCCAGCTCACCACCGCAGGGACAAGGGCTGTTTTTT. The chain employs TRBV18 and TRBJ1-4; tentatively, D is TRBD1 (6 bases). From germline, CDR1 is KGHSH and CDR2 LQKENI. The V and J ends lost 0 bases and 14 bases respectively, with 13 bases between them. The CDR3 covers 13 residues.

This chain connects TRBV7-8 to TRBJ2-5; possible D gene TRBD2, 5 bases. The V and J ends lost 2 bases and 5 bases respectively, with 12 bases between them. The CDR3 runs 14 residues. The germline V gene has CDR1 SGHVS and CDR2 FQNEAQ. As DNA, the CDR3 is TGTGCCAGCAGCTTACGAGGGCCGGCCGAGACCCAGTACTTC. Its protein product is CASSLRGPAETQYF. The full variable domain, completed using reference TRBV7-8 and TRBJ2-5, is GAGVSQSPRYKVAKRGQDVALRCDPISGHVSLFWYQQALGQGPEFLTYFQNEAQLDKSGLPSDRFFAERPEGSVSTLKIQRTQQEDSAVYLCASSLRGPAETQYFGPGTRLLVL.

The chain uses TRBV10-2 and TRBJ1-6; tentative D call: TRBD1 (5 bases). V lost 3 bases and J lost 12, with 9 bases in between. The CDR3 has 12 residues. Germline loops: CDR1 WSHSY, CDR2 SAAADI. The CDR3 loop is CASSDGAGPLHF. For the CDR3, the DNA is TGCGCCAGCAGTGACGGGGCCGGACCCCTCCACTTT.

The chain carries TRBV7-8 and TRBJ2-1; TRBD2 might be the D (7 bases). Per germline, CDR1 SGHVS and CDR2 FQNEAQ. CDR3 length: 15 residues. Trimming took 5 bases from V and 3 from J, leaving 14 bases between them. The CDR3 spells CASSPAGGRYNEQFF. For the CDR3, the DNA is TGTGCCAGCAGCCCGGCCGGGGGGCGCTACAATGAGCAGTTCTTC. The full variable domain, with the rest looked up from reference TRBV7-8 and TRBJ2-1, is GAGVSQSPRYKVAKRGQDVALRCDPISGHVSLFWYQQALGQGPEFLTYFQNEAQLDKSGLPSDRFFAERPEGSVSTLKIQRTQQEDSAVYLCASSPAGGRYNEQFFGPGTRLTVL.

The rearrangement joins TRBV7-8 to TRBJ2-1, with D possibly TRBD2 on 6 matching bases. Per the germline V gene, CDR1 is SGHVS and CDR2 is FQNEAQ. V dropped 0 bases and J dropped 7 bases, with 13 bases sitting between them. This CDR3 has 15 residues. CDR3 region: CASSLAVYGGNEQFF. CDR3 bases: TGTGCCAGCAGCTTAGCGGTTTATGGGGGGAATGAGCAGTTCTTC.

V is TRBV5-1 and J is TRBJ2-5; TRBD1 aligns across 7 bases. The J segment lost 2 bases and the V segment lost 4 bases, leaving 5 bases of the junction unmatched. The CDR3 length is 14 residues. Germline CDR1 and CDR2: SGHRS and YFSETQ. CDR3 sequence: CASSRQGLQETQYF. In DNA, the CDR3 is TGCGCCAGCAGCCGACAGGGTCTACAAGAGACCCAGTACTTC.

This rearrangement joins TRBV7-2 to TRBJ1-2, with a weak D call TRBD1 (6 bases). The CDR3 totals 18 residues. Per germline, CDR1 SGHTA and CDR2 FQGNSA. V lost 5 bases and J 3 bases, leaving 25 bases between the germline ends. CDR3 DNA: TGTGCCAGCAGCCCCCGGACAGTCTCAAGGATCTCTGACTATGGCTACACCTTC. This translates into CASSPRTVSRISDYGYTF. Variable domain in full (rest from reference TRBV7-2 and TRBJ1-2): GAGVSQSPSNKVTEKGKDVELRCDPISGHTALYWYRQSLGQGLEFLIYFQGNSAPDKSGLPSDRFSAERTGGSVSTLTIQRTQQEDSAVYLCASSPRTVSRISDYGYTFGSGTRLTVV.